This T cell receptor beta chain was identified in a study of CD8 T cells in ankylosing spondylitis. Points from the study as a whole: Relatively rare in peripheral blood, disease-linked clones were also CD8+. The study looked at matched synovial fluid samples from ankylosing spondylitis patients. Disease-linked clones were reported to be significantly enriched there. Reactive arthritis synovial fluid and blood were previously reported to contain some motif variants. Seemingly characteristic of ankylosing spondylitis blood was a TCR beta motif consisting of eight highly homologous variants.

Via MiXCR, TCRdb re-called the 5' RACE reads, giving one row per CDR3 protein. Of 390,000 or so distinct CDR3 sequences in the sample, under 25% were seen once. Regarding this clonotype: What it binds is not known.

This CDR3 region has 17 residues. The V segment lost 3 bases and the J segment 0 bases; nucleotides outside the gene matches: 2. Per the germline V gene, CDR1 is KGHDR and CDR2 is SFDVKD. The sequenced material came from blood, either unsorted or a sorted T cell fraction (not recorded which). The chain links TRBV24-1 to TRBJ2-1, with 12 bases aligning to TRBD2. This clonotype was sampled from a male donor with ankylosing spondylitis. CDR3 DNA sequence: TGTGCCACCAGTGATCCGACTAGCGGGAGCTCCTACAATGAGCAGTTCTTC. It specifies CATSDPTSGSSYNEQFF.